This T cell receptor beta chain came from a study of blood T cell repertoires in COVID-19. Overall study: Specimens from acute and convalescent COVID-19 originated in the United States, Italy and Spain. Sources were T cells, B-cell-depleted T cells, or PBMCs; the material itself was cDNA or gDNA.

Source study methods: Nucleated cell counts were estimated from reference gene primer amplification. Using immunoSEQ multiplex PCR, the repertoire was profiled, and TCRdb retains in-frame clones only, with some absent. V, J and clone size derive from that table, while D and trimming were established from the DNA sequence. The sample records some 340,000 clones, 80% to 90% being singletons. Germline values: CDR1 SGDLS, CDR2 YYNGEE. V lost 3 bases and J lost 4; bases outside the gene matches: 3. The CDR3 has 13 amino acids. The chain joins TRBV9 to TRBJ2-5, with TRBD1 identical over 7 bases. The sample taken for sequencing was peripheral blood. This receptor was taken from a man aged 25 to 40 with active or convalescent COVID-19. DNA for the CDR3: TGTGCCAGCAGCGCGACAGGGTCAGAGACCCAGTACTTC. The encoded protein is CASSATGSETQYF.